Shown below are 9 T cell receptor beta chains from a single sample sequenced in a study of control samples from healthy donors and cancer patients. Method: immunoSEQ multiplex PCR; TCRdb's copy keeps in-frame clones and lacks some. The sample has fewer than 85,000 clones, 91% seen once; the top ten hold about 15%. Sequenced sample: blood. The receptors originated from a man aged 25 to 40 in good health.

The chain uses TRBV28 and TRBJ1-1; D remains unclear. Germline CDR1 and CDR2: MDHEN and SYDVKM. With 6 bases removed from V and 3 bases from J, the gap between germline ends came to 8 bases. The length of the CDR3 is 12 residues. In DNA, the CDR3 is TGTGCCAGCAGGGAGGGTTACACTGAAGCTTTCTTT. This codes for CASREGYTEAFF. Together with reference TRBV28 and TRBJ1-1, the CDR3 gives the full variable domain: DVKVTQSSRYLVKRTGEKVFLECVQDMDHENMFWYRQDPGLGLRLIYFSYDVKMKEKGDIPEGYSVSREKKERFSLILESASTNQTSMYLCASREGYTEAFFGQGTRLTVV.

The chain links TRBV7-2 to TRBJ1-3; 7 positions match TRBD1. CDR1 is SGHTA, CDR2 FQGNSA, per germline. The J segment lost 9 bases and the V segment lost 5 bases, leaving 10 bases of the junction unmatched. The CDR3 covers 14 residues. CDR3 DNA sequence: TGTGCCAGCAGCGCCTGGACAGGTGGGAGCACCATATATTTT. Residues: CASSAWTGGSTIYF.

V and J are TRBV10-2 and TRBJ1-3, with D unclear. V shed 9 bases and J shed 7 bases, with 13 bases lying between them. The V gene's germline CDR1 is WSHSY and CDR2 SAAADI. The CDR3 contains 12 residues. The CDR3 reads CASSSGMNTIYF. The CDR3 region has the DNA TGCGCCAGTTCATCGGGGATGAACACCATATATTTT.

The rearrangement links TRBV6-5 to TRBJ2-2; 7 bases fit TRBD1. CDR1 and CDR2 from the germline V gene are MNHEY and SVGAGI. The CDR3 extends over 14 amino acids. J was trimmed by 4 bases and V by 8 bases; bases with no gene match: 7. The chain's CDR3 is CASYRQGSTGELFF. CDR3 nucleotides: TGTGCCAGCTACCGACAGGGAAGCACCGGGGAGCTGTTTTTT.

This chain connects TRBV7-9 to TRBJ1-1; TRBD1 aligns across 7 bases. Germline lookup yields CDR1 SEHNR and CDR2 FQNEAQ (reference sequence). The V and J ends lost 0 bases and 0 bases, in that order; junction bases with no gene match: 7. The CDR3 has 17 residues. The CDR3 DNA is TGTGCCAGCAGCTTAGCGGGCAAGGGGGCCTTGAACACTGAAGCTTTCTTT. This translates into CASSLAGKGALNTEAFF.

The V and J genes are TRBV7-2 and TRBJ1-4; TRBD1 aligns across 7 bases. This CDR3 is 15 amino acids long. Unmatched junction bases numbered 8, after V lost 1 base and J lost 9 bases. Germline CDR1 and CDR2: SGHTA and FQGNSA. Written as DNA, the CDR3 is TGTGCCAGCAGCTTAGGACAGGGAGGGACTCAAAAACTGTTTTTT. Residues: CASSLGQGGTQKLFF.

This sequence joins TRBV27 and TRBJ2-1; either TRBD1 or TRBD2 may supply D (6 bases each). V dropped 2 bases and J dropped 7 bases, with 33 bases sitting between them. The CDR3 contains 21 residues. The germline gives CDR1 MNHEY, CDR2 SMNVEV (reference sequence). For the CDR3, the DNA is TGTGCCAGCAGTTTAAAGGGGGGCCCACGGGGTGCCGCCGTCTTCAAAAATGAGCAGTTCTTC. It codes for CASSLKGGPRGAAVFKNEQFF.

The chain carries TRBV19 and TRBJ2-7, with a possible D match to TRBD1 (5 bases). The CDR3 has 13 amino acids. V was cut by 10 bases and J by 2 bases, with 15 bases left in between. The germline CDR1 and CDR2 sequences are LNHDA and SQIVND (reference sequence). This CDR3 reads CATREPATYEQYF. CDR3 coding DNA: TGTGCCACCAGGGAACCAGCCACCTACGAGCAGTACTTC.

This chain uses TRBV5-1 with TRBJ1-3; D gene uncertain. The V gene lost 0 bases and the J gene lost 0 bases, with 4 bases spanning the gap. The CDR3 totals 14 residues. Per germline, CDR1 SGHRS and CDR2 YFSETQ. The CDR3 nucleotides are TGCGCCAGCAGCTTGGATATCTCTGGAAACACCATATATTTT. Its translation is CASSLDISGNTIYF.